Listed below are T cell receptor beta chains from one sample, sequenced in a study of T cells in Graves' hyperthyroidism and ophthalmopathy. TCRdb ran MiXCR on the multiplex PCR reads and lists one entry per CDR3 protein. Here the sample spans hundreds of thousands of distinct CDR3 sequences, 12% to 15% being singletons. Sample: blood. The receptors were sampled from a woman between 55 and 75 years old with Graves' ophthalmopathy. Each CDR3 is given with its conserved first and last residue. Clone size is shown for a subset of rows, as once, few, many or a class of expanded clone.

v_gene	abundance	CDR3aa
TRBV12-3/TRBV12-4	many	CASSSGGGGQLHEQYF
TRBV5-1	many	CASSSPGEDNEQFF
TRBV18	once	CASSRQTGTYGYTF
TRBV28	many	CASRNAYRDPKGYEQYF
TRBV3-1	many	CASSQTGGQPQHF
TRBV6-1	NA	CASRAGTNTEAFF
TRBV29-1	few	CSVGGQNNEKLFF
TRBV20-1	many	CSARDRKGLNTEAFF
TRBV2	many	CASKVAGDEDTQYF
TRBV3-1	many	CASSYNPHQETQYF
TRBV4-1	few	CASSQDGTNTGELFF
TRBV6-5	few	CASSYESGLAGVVEQYF
TRBV7-8	NA	CASSFRDYSYEQYF
TRBV27	NA	CASSPGQGVGEQFF
TRBV12-3/TRBV12-4	many	CASSWGDRGDTGELFF
TRBV28	many	CASSSGTSGKTQYF
TRBV10-3	many	CAISAQADQPQHF
TRBV6-1	NA	CASRKERVNFGELFF
TRBV2	many	CASMLVAWDTQYF
TRBV9	NA	CASSVGLAGVYEQYF
TRBV6-5	few	CASSYGEKLFF
TRBV20-1	many	CSARFHLAGGRGTQYF
TRBV11-2	many	CASSSGRASTDTQYF
TRBV6-1	many	CASSEGMTGGNTDTQYF
TRBV5-1	NA	CASSPGTEVGGYTF
TRBV12-3/TRBV12-4	many	CASSLRVNTEAFF
TRBV7-2	NA	CASSGAGLARIFTGELFF
TRBV20-1	NA	CSARGRSGSPEAFF
TRBV6-1	many	CASSQTLSGANVLTF
TRBV4-2	NA	CASSQVNNGFITYEQYF
TRBV11-2	many	CASSLAPALSSYNEQFF
TRBV18	NA	CASSDSGSKGGEQYF
TRBV15	NA	CATSTRERNEQFF
TRBV19	few	CASSMGLRRNEQFF
TRBV29-1	few	CSVESWEPSYEQYF
TRBV19	many	CASSIISGISTDTQYF
TRBV2	NA	CASSDSVNIQYF
TRBV6-1	many	CASIRDRDSYEQYF
TRBV2	many	CASTREQTFNEQFF
TRBV9	many	CASSVTSGTYNEQFF
TRBV9	many	CASSPRGAGDEQYF
TRBV11-3	many	CASSPDRGLLGEQFF
TRBV2	many	CASKTGRGDSIQETQYF
TRBV3-1	NA	CASSQDERVSYNEQFF
TRBV28	many	CASSLPLADTQYF
TRBV24-1	NA	CATSDPGQDTEAFF
TRBV5-1	many	CASSLGLVGNEQYF
TRBV7-9	many	CASRGGEGEIYNEQFF
TRBV7-3	NA	CASSLSIRTGELFF
TRBV15	NA	CATSRDPGLAGDEQFF
TRBV6-1	many	CAEAVRHGLGETQYF
TRBV20-1	NA	CSAAAVDSRSYNEQFF
TRBV2	many	CASAGTAPYEQYF
TRBV11-3	NA	CASSSTGKSEQYF